This T cell receptor (beta chain) was identified in a study of regulatory T cells in long-lasting Graves disease (TCRdb year 2021). Turning to the overall study: Antithyroid drugs had been taken for less than 3 months by newly diagnosed Graves' disease patients. This study used TCR sequencing and RNA sequencing of peripheral blood to compare persistent Graves' disease patients against newly diagnosed Graves' disease patients. The study took place in China and was registered as a clinical trial. A total of around 35 samples underwent TCR sequencing, from around 13 patients with persistent Graves' disease and approximately 20 patients with newly diagnosed Graves' disease.

The paper's findings and limits, for the study overall: Only peripheral blood was studied, because thyroid tissue, the primary lesion, was inaccessible. Patients with persistent disease shared more public clonotypes (about 2,900) than newly diagnosed patients did (about 970). Preferential use of TRBV28, TRBJ1-2 and TRBJ2-5 was observed in persistent disease, whereas TRBV20-1 and TRBJ2-1 were favored in newly diagnosed disease. Sequencing and analysis were restricted to the TCR beta chain. As a limitation, the authors acknowledged that the small sample size may reduce accuracy. Persistent Graves' disease patients showed lower TCR Shannon entropy and fewer highly expanded clones than newly diagnosed patients, suggesting clonal expansion.

CDR1 GTSNPN and CDR2 SVGIG were looked up in the germline V gene (reference sequence). The CDR3 extends over 13 residues, inclusive of both ends. The meaning of the sample's time point label: newly diagnosed GD, antithyroid drugs for less than 3 months. RNA was extracted from PBMCs in TRIzol for both TCR sequencing and RNA sequencing. The diagnosis of Graves' disease followed American Thyroid Association guidelines. Recruitment of patients was carried out at an endocrinology department in Xi'an, China. Each patient gave approximately 10 milliliters of peripheral blood, collected in an EDTA anticoagulant tube. PBMCs were isolated by Ficoll Paque Plus density gradient separation without further T cell sorting. An Agilent 2100 Bioanalyzer and agarose gel were used to check RNA quality, and a NanoDrop 2000 was used to measure RNA concentration. Libraries were made using multiplex PCR. The sequencer listed for this sample is Illumina HiSeq 4000. TCR beta libraries were built with iRepertoire HTBI primers and Arm-PCR amplification of CDR3 regions. Gel purification was performed on PCR products prior to sequencing. The original pipeline was this. Across samples, 55 to 80 TRBV and over 11 TRBJ segments were identified and used for gene usage analysis of CDR3 amino acid clonotypes. COPE and FqMerger were used to merge filtered high-quality paired reads into contigs. BLAST was used to align contigs to IMGT TRBV, TRBD and TRBJ reference genes, with CDR3 defined following IMGT. Highly expanded clones were defined as clonotypes with a frequency above 0.1%. Repertoire diversity was measured by Shannon entropy, and V-J evenness by the Gini coefficient. Public clonotypes were defined as clonotypes shared by more than one individual. The public reads were quality trimmed at Q25 with fastp and then assembled into clones with MiXCR by TCRdb, keeping productive beta chains. Merged by CDR3 protein, the rows form single entries marked with the most common genes and DNA. For this entry, the V and J calls and clone size follow TCRdb and not the study's own pipeline. The sample table contains approximately 540,000 distinct CDR3 sequences; only one count was recorded for around 12% of them. About 8.9% of the sample goes to the ten largest clones.

In this sample, this clonotype turned up a few times. No antigen is known for it. Given the absence of the conserved phenylalanine or tryptophan at the CDR3 end, a read error is likely. Because the CDR3's place on the DNA is in doubt, the DNA is left out and the CDR3 is given as listed by TCRdb. In addition, the sample was reused for a study of T cells in Graves' hyperthyroidism and ophthalmopathy. Drawing on the second study: Graves' hyperthyroidism was defined as stable when no progression to ophthalmopathy occurred over 18 months of follow-up. Hyperthyroidism patients were newly diagnosed, with disease duration under 2 months, and aged 18 to 65 years. Exclusion was applied to patients with uncontrolled infections, other autoimmune diseases, pregnancy or lactation. Diagnoses were based on clinical symptoms, serum thyroxine and TRAb, thyroid ultrasound and orbital computed tomography. A first-round RT-PCR of the TCR CDR3 used the HTBI primer set with the Qiagen OneStep RT-PCR kit. Most expanded thyroid clonotypes (frequency above 0.001) were also detected in blood, suggesting blood repertoires may reflect thyroid immune responses. Ophthalmopathy was separated from stable hyperthyroidism by a 13 V-J signature model, with over 85% sensitivity and approximately 81% specificity obtained in cross-validation and 80%/75% obtained in testing. In validation, progression to ophthalmopathy was predicted by the model with nearly 71% sensitivity and 72% to 85% specificity, a median of approximately 7.1 months before onset. A discovery cohort of approximately 97 patients, fewer than 50 with Graves' ophthalmopathy and under 60 with stable Graves' hyperthyroidism, was used to find distinguishing TCR V-J signatures. An independent validation cohort of about 20 hyperthyroidism patients and over 15 patients who later progressed to ophthalmopathy tested prospective prediction of ophthalmopathy. The 75 to 100 discovery patients were divided at random into training and test sets in a 7:3 ratio. In addition, the study compared T-cell repertoires in thyroid tissue and in blood from about six Graves' hyperthyroidism patients. Following sampling, methimazole starting at 30 mg daily was given to hyperthyroidism patients, and high-dose intravenous methylprednisolone was given to ophthalmopathy patients. A second multiplex PCR round built the libraries, followed by size selection and purification. Sequencing of the libraries was done on an Illumina HiSeq2000 using paired-end 100 bp reads. SOAPnuke was used to process the raw data, throwing out any read that contained adapters or uncalled bases, had a mean Phred below 15, or lacked an exact constant-primer or identifier match. COPE v1.2.5 was used to merge high-quality paired reads, and clonotypes were defined as unique nucleotide sequences. MiTCR v1.1 was used to align the clonotypes against IMGT TRBV, TRBD and TRBJ reference segments. Only V-J combinations with frequency above 0.0001, covering about 99% of repertoires, were analysed. A TCS score was defined as the ratio between F50 (clonal expansion) and ExV (chaos), using BLOSUM62-based TCRdist between CDR3 peptides within each V-J. Welch's t-statistics and random forest reduced 500 to 650 V-J features to 10 to 15, which were used in a naive Bayes classifier (R e1071). Sample size was not statistically predetermined, and investigators were not blinded to group allocation. TCR Vbeta CDR3 sequencing of roughly 140 peripheral blood samples (under 45 ophthalmopathy, 75 hyperthyroidism and approximately 17 progressor patients) is reported in the paper.

The chain joins TRBV30 to TRBJ1-6; TRBD1, the D gene given by the table, was not confirmed from the DNA. This sample comprised peripheral blood mononuclear cells (PBMCs), obtained at new diagnosis, from a patient treated with antithyroid drugs. This clonotype was sampled from a woman in her 30s with Graves disease. Donor details come from another sample of the same person, matched by shared clones. The CDR3 reads CAWSGQGHSPPHL.